The T cell receptor beta chain described here comes from a study of T-cell reconstitution after alpha-beta-depleted transplantation in children. CDR1 is MGHRA and CDR2 is YSYEKL in the germline V gene. The CDR3 is made up of 15 amino acids. V lost 1 base and J lost 1, with 10 bases in between. Unique molecular identifiers were used to barcode this TCRbeta library. MiXCR was run by TCRdb on the PCR reads, yielding one entry per CDR3 protein. The sample has approximately 980,000 distinct CDR3 sequences, about 31% seen once. The TCR comes from a boy younger than two who had a stem cell transplant for SCID, so the T cells may come from the graft donor. Sequencing used PBMCs, mostly from graft donor cells, obtained 360 days after TCRalphabeta/CD19-depleted stem cell transplant. The chain joins TRBV4-1 to TRBJ1-1; possible D gene TRBD1, 5 bases. The CDR3 loop reads CASSQVPGWNTEAFF. The CDR3 nucleotides read TGCGCCAGCAGCCAAGTCCCAGGGTGGAACACTGAAGCTTTCTTT.